This T cell receptor beta chain was identified during a study of beta chain features in type 1 diabetes. Across the study: Sorted cells examined across all samples numbered roughly 99,000,000.

The whole isolated RNA underwent reverse transcription, so sequencing captured expressed TCRB transcripts. Assay used: immunoSEQ multiplex PCR; TCRdb lists only in-frame clones, some missing. The sample records a few hundred thousand clones, around 26% being singletons. The specimen sequenced was central memory CD4+ T cells from blood. The TCR comes from a man aged 30 to 45 in good health.

CDR3: CASSPRRSGYGYTF. The CDR3 region has the DNA TGTGCCAGCAGTCCCCGTAGGTCTGGCTATGGCTACACCTTC. The chain carries TRBV27 and TRBJ1-2; D call uncertain. Germline V gene sequence: CDR1 MNHEY, CDR2 SMNVEV (reference sequence). V dropped 5 bases and J dropped 4 bases, with 14 bases sitting between them. The CDR3 runs to 14 residues.